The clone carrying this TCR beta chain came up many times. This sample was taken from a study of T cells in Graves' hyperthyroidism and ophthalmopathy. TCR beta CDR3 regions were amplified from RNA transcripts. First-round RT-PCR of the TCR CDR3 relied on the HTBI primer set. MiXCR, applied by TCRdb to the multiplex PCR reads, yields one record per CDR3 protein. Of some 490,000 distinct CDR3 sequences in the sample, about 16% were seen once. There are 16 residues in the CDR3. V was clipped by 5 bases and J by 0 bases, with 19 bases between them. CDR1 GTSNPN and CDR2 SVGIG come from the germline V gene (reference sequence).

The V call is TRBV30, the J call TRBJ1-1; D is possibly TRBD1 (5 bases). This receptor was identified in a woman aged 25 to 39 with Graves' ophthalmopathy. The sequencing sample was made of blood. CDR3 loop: CAWGHPPGRMNTEAFF. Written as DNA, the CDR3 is TGTGCCTGGGGGCACCCGCCGGGGCGGATGAACACTGAAGCTTTCTTT.